This T cell receptor beta chain came from a study of shared clonotypes between healthy human individuals. Data came from immunoSEQ multiplex PCR; TCRdb stores just in-frame clones and leaves some out. The sample holds about 2.1 million clones; around 93% are singletons and the top ten take 1.5% to 2%. V gave up 4 bases and J gave up 2 bases, with 9 bases separating them. The CDR3 sequence is 13 residues long. Germline V gene lookup returns CDR1 MNHNY and CDR2 SVGAGI (reference sequence). Only CD45RO-negative cells positively selected for CCR7 counted as naive CD8 cells, so terminally differentiated effector memory CD45RA+ cells were excluded.

This TCR derives from a man between 18 and 29 years old in good health. Some clones in this sample may be carry-over from other donors' samples. The specimen sequenced was naive CD8+ T cells from PBMCs. The rearrangement links TRBV6-6 to TRBJ2-7; unclear D gene. The CDR3 loop is CASSFSITYEQYF. The CDR3 DNA is TGTGCCAGCAGTTTCTCTATTACCTACGAGCAGTACTTC.